These T cell receptor beta chains were read from a single sample in a study of control samples from healthy donors and cancer patients. Assay used: immunoSEQ multiplex PCR; TCRdb lists only in-frame clones, some missing. In the table there are under 85,000 clones, around 94% of which are singletons. The sequencing input was blood. The receptors shown here come from a woman between 35 and 50 years old in good health. Each CDR3 is given with its conserved first and last residue. A D gene is named only where the DNA matches it firmly.

length | J | D | V | DNA | CDR3
17 | TRBJ1-1 | . | TRBV7-2 | TGTGCCAGCAGCACAACCTTCGTCTTAGAACTGAACACTGAAGCTTTCTTT | CASSTTFVLELNTEAFF
16 | TRBJ1-2 | . | TRBV27 | TGTGCCAGCAGCCTAAAGGTGACAGATAATAACTATGGCTACACCTTC | CASSLKVTDNNYGYTF
17 | TRBJ1-3 | . | TRBV5-5 | TGTGCCAGCAGCTGGCTCTACTCAGGGACAATTGGAAACACCATATATTTT | CASSWLYSGTIGNTIYF
14 | TRBJ2-7 | . | TRBV27 | TGTGCCAGCAGTCCTATCGGGACAAACTACGAGCAGTACTTC | CASSPIGTNYEQYF
15 | TRBJ1-1 | TRBD1 | TRBV10-3 | TGTGCCATCAGTGAGAGGGACAGGATTAACACTGAAGCTTTCTTT | CAISERDRINTEAFF
17 | TRBJ1-1 | . | TRBV4-1 | TGCGCCAGCAGCCAAGACGGAGGAGGACCCCTCGGGACTGAAGCTTTCTTT | CASSQDGGGPLGTEAFF
13 | TRBJ1-3 | . | TRBV7-2 | TGTGCCAGCAGCCCAGGGACTGGAAACACCATATATTTT | CASSPGTGNTIYF
11 | TRBJ2-5 | . | TRBV11-2 | TGTGCCAGCAGCTTAGGGGAGACCCAGTACTTC | CASSLGETQYF
15 | TRBJ1-3 | . | TRBV28 | TGTGCCAGCAGTTTTAGGGGTTTCACGGGAAACACCATATATTTT | CASSFRGFTGNTIYF
14 | TRBJ2-7 | . | TRBV27 | TGTGCCAGCAGTTTGGGGGTGAGTTCCTACGAGCAGTACTTC | CASSLGVSSYEQYF
15 | TRBJ1-1 | . | TRBV6-2/TRBV6-3 | TGTGCCAGCAGCTCCCTGGGGGGTCTGAACACTGAAGCTTTCTTT | CASSSLGGLNTEAFF
13 | TRBJ2-1 | . | TRBV7-9 | TGTGCCAGCAGCTTAGGGGAGGACAATGAGCAGTTCTTC | CASSLGEDNEQFF
19 | TRBJ2-1 | . | TRBV21-1 | TGTGCCAGCAGCAAAGCGCTCCCTCCTAGCCCAAGCTCCTACAATGAGCAGTTCTTC | CASSKALPPSPSSYNEQFF
15 | TRBJ1-1 | . | TRBV7-9 | TGTGCCAGCAGCAGAGGACAGAGCTTGAACACTGAAGCTTTCTTT | CASSRGQSLNTEAFF
16 | TRBJ1-6 | . | TRBV9 | TGTGCCAGCAGCTCACAACCGGGACAACGGGTTTCACCCCTCCACTTT | CASSSQPGQRVSPLHF
14 | TRBJ1-5 | . | TRBV7-9 | TGTGCCAGCAGCTTAGGGACAGCTAATCAGCCCCAGCATTTT | CASSLGTANQPQHF
12 | TRBJ2-7 | TRBD2 | TRBV10-3 | TGTGCCCACTCGGGGCTAGCGGGGCTGCAGTACTTC | CAHSGLAGLQYF
16 | TRBJ2-7 | . | TRBV24-1 | TGTGCCACCAGTGATTCCTCTGACACGGGGTACTACGAGCAGTACTTC | CATSDSSDTGYYEQYF
17 | TRBJ2-2 | . | TRBV12-5 | TGTGCTAGTGGTTTGTCGTTGGCAGCGGCGTGGACCGGGGAGCTGTTTTTT | CASGLSLAAAWTGELFF
14 | TRBJ1-6 | TRBD1 | TRBV13 | TGTGCCAGCAGGCCAGACAGGGAGGAATCACCCCTCCACTTT | CASRPDREESPLHF
16 | TRBJ2-7 | . | TRBV9 | TGTGCCAGCAGCGTAGAGGGGGGAGACCGTCCCGTTGAGCAGTACTTC | CASSVEGGDRPVEQYF
13 | TRBJ2-1 | TRBD1 | TRBV19 | TGTGCCAGCCCGGGGACAGGGGGCCATGAGCAGTTCTTC | CASPGTGGHEQFF